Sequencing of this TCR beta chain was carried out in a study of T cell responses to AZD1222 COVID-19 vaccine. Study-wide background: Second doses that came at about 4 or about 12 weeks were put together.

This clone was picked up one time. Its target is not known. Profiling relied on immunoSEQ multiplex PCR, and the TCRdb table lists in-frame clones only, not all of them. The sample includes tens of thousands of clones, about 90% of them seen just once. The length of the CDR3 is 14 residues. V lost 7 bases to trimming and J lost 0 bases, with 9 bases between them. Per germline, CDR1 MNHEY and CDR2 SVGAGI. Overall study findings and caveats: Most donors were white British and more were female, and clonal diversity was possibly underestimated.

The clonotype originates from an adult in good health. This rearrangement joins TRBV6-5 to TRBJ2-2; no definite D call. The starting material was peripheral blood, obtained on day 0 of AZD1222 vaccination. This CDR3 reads CASKAFPNTGELFF. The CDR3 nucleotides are TGTGCCAGCAAGGCATTCCCGAACACCGGGGAGCTGTTTTTT.